This T cell receptor beta chain was observed in a study of blood T cell repertoires in COVID-19. Using immunoSEQ multiplex PCR, the repertoire was profiled, and TCRdb retains in-frame clones only, with some absent. The table records fewer than 250,000 clones, 80% to 90% of them present only once. Trimming took off 6 bases at V and 5 bases at J, with 11 bases between the two ends. The CDR3 consists of 13 residues. CDR1 is SEHNR, CDR2 FQNEAQ, per germline (reference sequence). Across about two dozen US areas, participants ranged in age from about 18 to 90 years. Cohorts were based on clinical histories the participants reported. Those designated as exposed participants met a COVID-19 case within 2 weeks before study entry.

The sequence came from a woman younger than 45 who had been exposed to COVID-19. This chain joins TRBV7-9 and TRBJ1-5; D is undetermined. Source material: PBMCs or T cells enriched from blood (not recorded which). CDR3 loop: CASSLHGDQPQHF. The CDR3 DNA sequence: TGTGCCAGCAGTTTACACGGGGATCAGCCCCAGCATTTT.